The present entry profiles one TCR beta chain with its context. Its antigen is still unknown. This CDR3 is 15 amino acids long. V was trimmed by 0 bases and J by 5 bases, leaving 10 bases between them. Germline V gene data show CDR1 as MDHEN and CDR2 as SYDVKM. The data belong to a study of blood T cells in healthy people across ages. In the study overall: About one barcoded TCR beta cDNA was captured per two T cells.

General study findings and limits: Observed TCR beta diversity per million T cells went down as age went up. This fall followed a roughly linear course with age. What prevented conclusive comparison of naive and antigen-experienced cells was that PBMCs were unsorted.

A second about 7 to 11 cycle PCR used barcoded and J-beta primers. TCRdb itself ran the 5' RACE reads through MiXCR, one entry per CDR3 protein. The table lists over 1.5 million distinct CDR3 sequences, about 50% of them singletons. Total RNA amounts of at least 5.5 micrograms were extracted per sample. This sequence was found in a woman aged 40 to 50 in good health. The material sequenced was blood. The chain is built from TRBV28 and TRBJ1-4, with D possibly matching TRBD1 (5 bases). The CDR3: CASSLWGDSNEKLFF. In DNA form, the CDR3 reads TGTGCCAGCAGTTTATGGGGAGACAGCAATGAAAAACTGTTTTTT. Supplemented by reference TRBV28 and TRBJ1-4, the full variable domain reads DVKVTQSSRYLVKRTGEKVFLECVQDMDHENMFWYRQDPGLGLRLIYFSYDVKMKEKGDIPEGYSVSREKKERFSLILESASTNQTSMYLCASSLWGDSNEKLFFGSGTQLSVL.